This entry features one T cell receptor (beta chain) sequence. Its antigen is still unknown. This sample is part of a study of persistence of HIV-infected CD4 T cells. Study-wide background: Blood samples, up to about 180 mL, came from multiple time points, except two leukapheresis donors sampled once.

General study findings and limits: CMV- and Gag-responding cells had lower TCRbeta richness than CD3/CD28-responding cells.

The libraries were made with immunoSEQ version 4 in survey mode. TCRdb keeps only in-frame clones here, not all; method: immunoSEQ multiplex PCR. Here the sample spans about 36,000 clones, 82% being singletons. An overlapping HIV-1 Gag peptide pool stimulated these cells at 1 ug/peptide/mL. CD40L/CD69 double-negative CD45RO-high memory CD4+ T cells were collected. The V end lost 5 bases, the J end lost 1 base, and 8 bases lay between the germline ends. This CDR3 region has 14 residues. Germline V gene data show CDR1 as MNHNY and CDR2 as SVGAGI (reference sequence). V and J are TRBV6-6 and TRBJ1-4; D gene unclear. The sequenced sample was cultured CD4+ T cells from PBMCs, obtained from a patient who received antiretroviral therapy. This sequence was found in an adult with HIV. The donor label of this sample is uncertain. The CDR3 loop reads CASSAGRTNEKLFF. The CDR3 DNA reads as TGTGCCAGCAGTGCCGGGAGAACTAATGAAAAACTGTTTTTT.